Reported below is one T cell receptor beta chain. What it recognizes is unknown. This sample is part of a study of cytomegalovirus exposure and HLA in healthy donors. General study results and limits: Per a prior analysis, the majority of TCR beta V segments were productive roughly 90% or roughly 30% of the time.

This PCR relied on a set of 60 Vbeta primers and 13 Jbeta primers. Assay: immunoSEQ multiplex PCR; the TCRdb copy retains only in-frame clones and omits some. The table shows about 130,000 clones, with more than 9% occurring only once. With 3 bases clipped from V and 1 base from J, the junction kept 1 base outside the gene matches. This CDR3 contains 16 residues. CDR1 is SGHVS and CDR2 is FNYEAQ in the germline V gene. Sequencing was performed on PBMCs. The TCR sequence derives from a young woman in good health and CMV-seropositive. This chain connects TRBV7-6 to TRBJ2-2, with 11 bases aligning to TRBD2. The CDR3 sequence: CASSFTSGRNTGELFF. In nucleotides, the CDR3 is TGTGCCAGCAGCTTTACTAGCGGGAGGAACACCGGGGAGCTGTTTTTT.